This TCR beta chain was documented in a study of blood T cells in healthy people across ages. Whole-study results and caveats: Considered underestimates were the diversity estimates obtained from one million T cells.

V was trimmed by 1 base and J by 2 bases, leaving 9 bases between them. The CDR3 runs 15 residues. In its sample, this clonotype was seen many times. Its antigen is not known. Researchers isolated at least 7 million PBMCs per sample. A second roughly 7 to 11 cycle PCR used barcoded and J-beta primers. TCRdb used MiXCR to reprocess the 5' RACE reads, holding one entry per CDR3 protein. The table includes roughly 680,000 distinct CDR3 sequences, under 65% detected once. This TCR derives from a woman of 80 years or more in good health. V gene TRBV12-3 or TRBV12-4 combines with J gene TRBJ2-4; no definite D call. Material: blood. CDR3 amino acids: CASSLDRHSKNIQYF. The CDR3 DNA reads as TGTGCCAGCAGTTTAGACAGACACTCCAAAAACATTCAGTACTTC.